One sample yielded the 32 T cell receptor beta chains listed below, sequenced in a study of somatic mutations in cytotoxic T cells in rheumatoid arthritis (dated by TCRdb to between 2016 and 2019). The library was made by the immunoSEQ multiplex PCR assay. TCRdb took this table from immuneACCESS and kept in-frame rearrangements with V and J called. Such tables lack part of the clones; where checked against another copy, unresolved V genes explain under half of the gap, and the rest is unexplained. A total of approximately 18,000 clones appear in this sample, approximately 80% of them only once. Of the sample, around 8.9% falls within the top ten clones. Material: CD8+ T cells sorted from blood. All receptors derive from an adult with rheumatoid arthritis.

V usage is TRBV5-5 and J usage is TRBJ2-7, with a possible D match to TRBD2 (6 bases). Germline CDR1 and CDR2: SGHKS and YYEKEE (reference sequence). The CDR3 runs to 14 residues. Trimming took 6 bases from V and 0 from J, leaving 13 bases between them. The CDR3 loop is CASTVPGGSYEQYF. The CDR3 DNA is TGTGCCAGCACTGTTCCCGGGGGCTCCTACGAGCAGTACTTC.

This clone has a single count. The V call is TRBV2, the J call TRBJ1-3; possible D gene TRBD1, 5 bases. Germline CDR1 SNHLY, CDR2 FYNNEI. V was cut by 6 bases and J by 1 base, with 16 bases left in between. This CDR3 has 16 amino acids. The CDR3 reads CASRTKGPSSGNTIYF. CDR3 nucleotides: TGTGCCAGCAGAACTAAGGGACCGTCTTCTGGAAACACCATATATTTT. Drawing the rest from reference TRBV2 and TRBJ1-3, the complete variable domain is EPEVTQTPSHQVTQMGQEVILRCVPISNHLYFYWYRQILGQKVEFLVSFYNNEISEKSEIFDDQFSVERPDGSNFTLKIRSTKLEDSAMYFCASRTKGPSSGNTIYFGEGSWLTVV.

This clone was observed a single time. V is TRBV6-1 and J is TRBJ2-3; D is tentatively TRBD1 or TRBD2 (5 bases each). The germline V gene has CDR1 MNHNS and CDR2 SASEGT. V lost 0 bases and J lost 1, with 11 bases in between. The CDR3 length is 16 residues. CDR3 residues: CASSEASGRGTDTQYF. The DNA of the CDR3 is TGTGCCAGCAGTGAAGCCTCGGGACGGGGCACAGATACGCAGTATTTT.

The chain links TRBV7-9 to TRBJ2-7, with D perhaps TRBD1 (5 bases). Trimming shortened V by 0 bases and J by 4 bases, and 16 bases separated the two germline ends. This CDR3 contains 16 residues. Germline assignment: CDR1 SEHNR and CDR2 FQNEAQ (reference sequence). The DNA of the CDR3 is TGTGCCAGCAGCTTAGCTAGGTCAGGGCTTGGGTACGAGCAGTACTTC. As protein: CASSLARSGLGYEQYF.

This chain uses TRBV7-9 with TRBJ2-4; TRBD1 is a possible D gene (5 bases). This CDR3 contains 15 residues. In germline, CDR1 is SEHNR, CDR2 FQNEAQ (reference sequence). V was shortened by 4 bases and J by 0 bases, with 10 bases between the two germline ends. Here the CDR3 reads CASSSWGVAKNIQYF. Here the CDR3 DNA reads TGTGCCAGCAGCTCGTGGGGCGTAGCCAAAAACATTCAGTACTTC.

Concerning this clone: Within the sample, other DNA sequences also encode this same CDR3. The chain uses TRBV19 and TRBJ1-1; no clear D gene. The CDR3 length is 15 residues. V gave up 1 base and J gave up 0 bases, with 9 bases separating them. CDR1 LNHDA and CDR2 SQIVND come from the germline V gene (reference sequence). This chain's CDR3 is CASSIGGFLNTEAFF. In nucleotides, the CDR3 is TGTGCCAGTAGTATAGGGGGATTTTTGAACACTGAAGCTTTCTTT.

This sequence joins TRBV5-4 and TRBJ2-7; D unclear. This CDR3 has 13 amino acids. The germline gives CDR1 SGHNT, CDR2 YYREEE (reference sequence). Trimming shortened V by 3 bases and J by 2 bases, and 9 bases separated the two germline ends. The CDR3 sequence: CASSSLGTYEQYF. CDR3 DNA: TGTGCCAGCAGCTCTTTGGGCACCTACGAGCAGTACTTC.

Of note for this clone: It may be a read error: a sequence one base away is much more abundant. This chain's CDR3 is CASSFTNEQFF. CDR3 DNA: TGTGCCAGCAGCTTTACCAATGAGCAGTTCTTC. The rearrangement uses TRBV7-2 and TRBJ2-1, with D hard to call. The CDR3 spans 11 residues. Germline lookup yields CDR1 SGHTA and CDR2 FQGNSA. With 3 bases removed from V and 6 bases from J, the gap between germline ends came to 3 bases.

CDR3 loop: CATSRQGSTEAFF. The CDR3 nucleotides read TGTGCCACCAGTCGACAGGGATCCACTGAAGCTTTCTTT. The J gene is TRBJ1-1, the V gene TRBV15; 7 nucleotides match TRBD1. Germline V CDR1 and CDR2: LNHNV, YYDKDF (reference sequence). Trimming removed 6 bases from V and 4 bases from J; junction bases left unmatched: 5. CDR3 size: 13 residues.

The rearrangement joins TRBV27 to TRBJ2-7; 7 bases match TRBD1. This CDR3 spans 16 amino acids. Trimming removed 6 bases from V and 1 base from J; junction bases left unmatched: 12. The germline CDR1 and CDR2 sequences are MNHEY and SMNVEV (reference sequence). CDR3 sequence reads: CASSQAQRDRSYEQYF. The DNA for the CDR3 is TGTGCCAGCAGCCAGGCACAAAGGGACAGATCCTACGAGCAGTACTTC.

The gene calls are TRBV12-5 and TRBJ1-1; D is possibly TRBD1 (5 bases). Per the germline V gene, CDR1 is LGHNT and CDR2 is FRNRAP. Trimming took off 0 bases at V and 4 bases at J, with 18 bases between the two ends. The CDR3 extends over 17 amino acids. The CDR3 DNA is TGTGCTAGTGGTTTGGTACCGGACCTCATGGGGGGCACTGAAGCTTTCTTT. It encodes CASGLVPDLMGGTEAFF.

The V and J genes are TRBV27 and TRBJ2-5, with D perhaps TRBD2 (6 bases). CDR1 MNHEY and CDR2 SMNVEV come from the germline V gene (reference sequence). This CDR3 comprises 15 residues. Trimming left V 0 bases short and J 5 bases short, with 13 bases between. CDR3 sequence: CASSLSAGLGETQYF. In DNA form, the CDR3 reads TGTGCCAGCAGTTTATCGGCGGGACTGGGGGAGACCCAGTACTTC.

V and J are TRBV7-2 and TRBJ2-5; 7 positions match TRBD2. CDR1 is SGHTA and CDR2 is FQGNSA in the germline V gene. With 4 bases clipped from V and 5 bases from J, the junction kept 16 bases outside the gene matches. The CDR3 is 17 residues long. Here the CDR3 reads CASSSSSYIGGMETQYF. The CDR3 DNA reads as TGTGCCAGCAGCTCATCAAGCTATATCGGGGGGATGGAGACCCAGTACTTC.

The J gene is TRBJ2-1, the V gene TRBV7-9; no firm D call. There are 12 residues in the CDR3. V was pared by 7 bases and J by 13 bases, with 17 bases between. The germline gives CDR1 SEHNR, CDR2 FQNEAQ (reference sequence). CDR3 DNA: TGTGCCAGCACCCGTCATGGTGCAGGACAGTTCTTC. Translation: CASTRHGAGQFF.

This clone has only a few counts. V and J are TRBV4-1 and TRBJ2-1, with D perhaps matching TRBD1 or TRBD2 (5 bases each). Trimming removed 0 bases at V and 8 bases at J, with 8 bases between. Looked up from germline, CDR1 is MGHRA and CDR2 is YSYEKL. This CDR3 is 13 amino acids long. Here the CDR3 DNA reads TGCGCCAGCAGCCAAGATCCGGGGCATGAGCAGTTCTTC. Translation: CASSQDPGHEQFF.

This clone was found a few times. The chain uses TRBV10-2 and TRBJ1-1; TRBD1 is a possible D gene (6 bases). Germline CDR1 WSHSY, CDR2 SAAADI. The CDR3 is 13 amino acids. The V gene lost 2 bases and the J gene lost 10 bases, with 14 bases spanning the gap. CDR3 amino acids: CASSEGGYEGAFF. CDR3 DNA: TGCGCCAGCAGTGAGGGGGGCTACGAGGGAGCTTTCTTT.

The rearrangement uses TRBV18 and TRBJ2-1; 8 bases align to TRBD2. The germline V gene encodes CDR1 KGHSH and CDR2 LQKENI. This CDR3 is 16 amino acids long. After removal of 2 bases from V and 7 bases from J, the junction contained 10 bases not matched to a gene. The CDR3 loop reads CASSPTPQRGINEQFF. The CDR3, as DNA: TGTGCCAGCTCACCAACCCCCCAGCGGGGGATAAATGAGCAGTTCTTC. Full variable domain (remainder filled in from reference TRBV18 and TRBJ2-1): NAGVMQNPRHLVRRRGQEARLRCSPMKGHSHVYWYRQLPEEGLKFMVYLQKENIIDESGMPKERFSAEFPKEGPSILRIQQVVRGDSAAYFCASSPTPQRGINEQFFGPGTRLTVL.

The J gene is TRBJ1-5, the V gene TRBV6-1; possibly TRBD1 for D (5 bases). The CDR3 contains 15 residues. Germline CDR1 MNHNS, CDR2 SASEGT. V lost 4 bases to trimming and J lost 6 bases, with 16 bases between them. The CDR3 loop reads CASSVLQEGGQPQHF. For the CDR3, the DNA is TGTGCCAGCAGTGTCCTACAGGAGGGAGGTCAGCCCCAGCATTTT.

The J gene is TRBJ1-1, the V gene TRBV4-3; 7 nucleotides agree with TRBD1. Germline CDR1 reads LGHNA; CDR2 reads YSLEER. The CDR3 has 15 residues. Germline trimming cut 2 bases from V and 1 base from J; bases unmatched to any gene: 4. The CDR3 here is CASSQNRQGNTEAFF. The CDR3 region has the DNA TGCGCCAGCAGCCAAAACCGACAGGGGAACACTGAAGCTTTCTTT.

The V and J genes are TRBV6-1 and TRBJ1-3, with D uncertain. Germline assignment: CDR1 MNHNS and CDR2 SASEGT. The V gene lost 1 base and the J gene lost 2 bases, with 12 bases spanning the gap. The CDR3 contains 16 residues. The CDR3 bases are TGTGCCAGCAGTGAAGAACCTACCATGGCTGGAAACACCATATATTTT. Protein sequence: CASSEEPTMAGNTIYF.

The rearrangement links TRBV9 to TRBJ2-7; 7 nucleotides line up with TRBD1. The V gene end was trimmed by 3 bases and the J gene end by 2 bases; junction bases not matched to a gene: 8. The CDR3 sequence is 15 residues long. Germline V CDR1 and CDR2: SGDLS, YYNGEE. Written as DNA, the CDR3 is TGTGCCAGCAGCGCAAACCGGGACAGCACCTACGAGCAGTACTTC. It is translated as CASSANRDSTYEQYF. The full variable domain, its missing parts supplied by reference TRBV9 and TRBJ2-7, is DSGVTQTPKHLITATGQRVTLRCSPRSGDLSVYWYQQSLDQGLQFLIQYYNGEERAKGNILERFSAQQFPDLHSELNLSSLELGDSALYFCASSANRDSTYEQYFGPGTRLTVT.

This clone has just one count. The CDR3 here is CASSPAGEADYGYTF. The DNA of the CDR3 is TGTGCCAGCAGCCCAGCGGGGGAGGCAGACTATGGCTACACCTTC. This chain links TRBV9 with TRBJ1-2; a weak D match, TRBD1 (5 bases). The CDR3 has 15 residues. Germline loops: CDR1 SGDLS, CDR2 YYNGEE. V was pared by 4 bases and J by 3 bases, with 16 bases between.

V usage is TRBV6-5 and J usage is TRBJ1-1; 8 bases match TRBD1. Trimming removed 6 bases from V and 3 bases from J; junction bases left unmatched: 6. This CDR3 region has 14 residues. CDR1 is MNHEY, CDR2 SVGAGI, per germline. Here the CDR3 reads CASRTGTGDTEAFF. In DNA form, the CDR3 reads TGTGCCAGCAGGACCGGGACAGGAGACACTGAAGCTTTCTTT.

The CDR3 region is CASSQANRGGTEAFF. The DNA for the CDR3 is TGCGCCAGCAGCCAAGCAAACAGGGGCGGCACTGAAGCTTTCTTT. The chain uses TRBV4-3 and TRBJ1-1; 7 bases fit TRBD1. CDR1 and CDR2 from the germline V gene are LGHNA and YSLEER. The trim removed 1 base at V and 4 bases at J, leaving 6 bases unmatched. The CDR3 is made up of 15 amino acids.

The genes are TRBV10-3 and TRBJ1-5; D ambiguous. The length of the CDR3 is 14 residues. Germline V CDR1 and CDR2: ENHRY, SYGVKD. Trimming removed 3 bases at V and 2 bases at J, with 8 bases between. CDR3: CAISEWGGNQPQHF. The CDR3 bases are TGTGCCATCAGTGAATGGGGTGGCAATCAGCCCCAGCATTTT.

The rearrangement links TRBV4-1 to TRBJ2-2; D may be TRBD2 (5 bases). Germline V lookup: CDR1 MGHRA, CDR2 YSYEKL. CDR3 length: 15 amino acids. The V end lost 1 base, the J end lost 3 bases, and 9 bases lay between the germline ends. Written as DNA, the CDR3 is TGCGCCAGCAGCCAAGGAGAGAGGGACACCGGGGAGCTGTTTTTT. It encodes CASSQGERDTGELFF.

The chain carries TRBV29-1 and TRBJ2-3; TRBD2 aligns across 8 bases. CDR3 length: 14 residues. CDR1 is SQVTM, CDR2 ANQGSEA, per germline. The V gene end was trimmed by 7 bases and the J gene end by 4 bases; junction bases not matched to a gene: 10. CDR3 sequence: CSAVGGTSPDTQYF. The CDR3 DNA reads TGCAGCGCCGTAGGCGGGACTAGTCCAGATACGCAGTATTTT.

The chain is built from TRBV6-5 and TRBJ2-1; TRBD1 matches 8 bases. J was trimmed by 0 bases and V by 2 bases; bases with no gene match: 3. The CDR3 length is 16 residues. The V gene's germline CDR1 is MNHEY and CDR2 SVGAGI. CDR3 nucleotides: TGTGCCAGCAGTTACCCAACAGGGGGCTCCTACAATGAGCAGTTCTTC. Protein product: CASSYPTGGSYNEQFF.

This clone was observed a single time. This rearrangement joins TRBV28 to TRBJ2-3, with 11 bases lining up with TRBD2. Germline CDR1 and CDR2: MDHEN and SYDVKM. V dropped 3 bases and J dropped 7; count of bases not matched to a gene: 9. CDR3 length: 16 amino acids. The CDR3 reads CASSFWPSGGRNTQYF. In nucleotides, the CDR3 is TGTGCCAGCAGTTTTTGGCCTAGCGGGGGGCGAAATACGCAGTATTTT.

This clone is classed as medium-sized. The genes are TRBV13 and TRBJ2-4; D might be TRBD1 (5 bases). CDR1 and CDR2 from the germline V gene are PRHDT and FYEKMQ (reference sequence). V was clipped by 0 bases and J by 4 bases, with 13 bases between them. This CDR3 comprises 16 residues. CDR3 region: CASSLGYRTEKNIQYF. The DNA of the CDR3 is TGTGCCAGCAGCTTAGGCTACAGGACGGAAAAAAACATTCAGTACTTC.

Written as DNA, the CDR3 is TGTGCCAGCAGCTTAGGGAGGACAGGGCAAACTGAAGCTTTCTTT. Protein: CASSLGRTGQTEAFF. The chain carries TRBV7-6 and TRBJ1-1; 8 nucleotides match TRBD1. This CDR3 has 15 amino acids. The V gene's germline CDR1 is SGHVS and CDR2 FNYEAQ. Germline trimming cut 1 base from V and 5 bases from J; bases unmatched to any gene: 6.

The rearrangement links TRBV2 to TRBJ1-3, with 7 bases aligning to TRBD1. The CDR3 covers 13 residues. J was trimmed by 9 bases and V by 11 bases; bases with no gene match: 13. Germline V CDR1 and CDR2: SNHLY, FYNNEI. The CDR3 region is CAGRFPTGPTIYF. DNA for the CDR3: TGTGCCGGCCGGTTTCCGACAGGGCCCACCATATATTTT.